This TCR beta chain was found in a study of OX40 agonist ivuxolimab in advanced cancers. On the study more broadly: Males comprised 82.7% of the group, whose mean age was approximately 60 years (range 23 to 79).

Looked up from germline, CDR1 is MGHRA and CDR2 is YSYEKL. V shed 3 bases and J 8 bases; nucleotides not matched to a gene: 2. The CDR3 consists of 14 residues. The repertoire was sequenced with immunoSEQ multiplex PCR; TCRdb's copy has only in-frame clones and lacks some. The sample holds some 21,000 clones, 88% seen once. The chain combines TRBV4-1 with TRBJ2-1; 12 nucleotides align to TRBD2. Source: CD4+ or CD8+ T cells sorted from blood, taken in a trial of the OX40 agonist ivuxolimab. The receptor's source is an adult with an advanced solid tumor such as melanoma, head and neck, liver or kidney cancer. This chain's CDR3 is CASSHLAGGDEQFF. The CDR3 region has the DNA TGCGCCAGCAGCCACCTAGCGGGAGGGGATGAGCAGTTCTTC.